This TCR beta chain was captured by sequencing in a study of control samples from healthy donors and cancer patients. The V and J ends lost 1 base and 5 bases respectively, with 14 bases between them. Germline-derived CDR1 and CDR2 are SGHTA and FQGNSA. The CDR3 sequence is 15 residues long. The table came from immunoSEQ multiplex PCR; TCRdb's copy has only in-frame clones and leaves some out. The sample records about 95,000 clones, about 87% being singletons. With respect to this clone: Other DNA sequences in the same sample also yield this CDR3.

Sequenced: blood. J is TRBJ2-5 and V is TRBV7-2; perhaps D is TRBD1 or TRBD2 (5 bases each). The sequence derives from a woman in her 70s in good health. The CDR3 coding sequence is TGTGCCAGCAGCTTAGTGAGAGGGGCGGGCGAGACCCAGTACTTC. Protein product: CASSLVRGAGETQYF.